This TCR beta chain was captured by sequencing in a study of cytomegalovirus exposure and HLA in healthy donors. 13 Jbeta primers and 60 Vbeta primers were used for the PCR. The method was immunoSEQ multiplex PCR; TCRdb's version includes in-frame clones alone and lacks a portion of them. Found here are about 58,000 clones; the top ten clones hold roughly 2%. Worth noting for this clone: Its antigen remains unknown.

Whole-study results and caveats: High sensitivity and specificity were reportedly achieved when the classifier diagnosed cytomegalovirus status. Reports indicate that TCR beta sequences accurately predicted the HLA-A and HLA-B alleles of most subjects. Clonal expansion was found to be greater in HLA-associated TCR beta chains than in equally common others in a later analysis. In a later analysis, approximately 15,000 TCR beta sequences were associated with HLA alleles at 0.05 false discovery rate.

The CDR3 sequence is 15 residues long. Germline values: CDR1 SGHRS, CDR2 YFSETQ. Trimming took off 5 bases at V and 3 bases at J, with 18 bases between the two ends. The sequenced sample consisted of PBMCs. V usage is TRBV5-1 and J usage is TRBJ2-7; weak D call: TRBD1 (5 bases). The sequence was collected from a woman aged 18-30 years in good health and CMV-seronegative. CDR3 sequence reads: CASSPDSVGDYEQYF. The CDR3 DNA reads as TGCGCCAGCAGTCCCGACAGCGTTGGGGACTACGAGCAGTACTTC.